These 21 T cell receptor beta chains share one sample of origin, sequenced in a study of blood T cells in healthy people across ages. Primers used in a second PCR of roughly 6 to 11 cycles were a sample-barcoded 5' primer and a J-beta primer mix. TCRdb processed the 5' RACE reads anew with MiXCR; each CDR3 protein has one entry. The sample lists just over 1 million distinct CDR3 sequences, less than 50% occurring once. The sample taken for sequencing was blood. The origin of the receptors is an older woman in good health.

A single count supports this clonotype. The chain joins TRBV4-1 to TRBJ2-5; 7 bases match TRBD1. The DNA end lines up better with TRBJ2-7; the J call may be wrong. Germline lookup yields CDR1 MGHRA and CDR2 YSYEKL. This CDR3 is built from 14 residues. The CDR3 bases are TGCGCCAGCAGCCAATATGACAGGGCTGACGAGCAGTACTTC. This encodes CASSQYDRADEQYF.

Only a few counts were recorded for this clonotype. CDR3 sequence (DNA): TGTGCCAGCACCCTTGGGACAGGGGTTTCTCGCACAGATACGCAGTATTTT. Encoded protein: CASTLGTGVSRTDTQYF. The V gene is TRBV9, the J gene TRBJ2-3; 10 bases agree with TRBD1. The CDR3 spans 17 residues. The J segment lost 1 base and the V segment lost 6 bases, leaving 11 bases of the junction unmatched. Germline-derived CDR1 and CDR2 are SGDLS and YYNGEE.

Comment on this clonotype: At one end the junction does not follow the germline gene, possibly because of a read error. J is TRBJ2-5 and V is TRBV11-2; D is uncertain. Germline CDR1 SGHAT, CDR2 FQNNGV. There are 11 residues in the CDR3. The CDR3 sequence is CPSSRNDEQYF. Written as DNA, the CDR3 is TGTCCCAGCAGCCGAAACGATGAGCAGTACTTC. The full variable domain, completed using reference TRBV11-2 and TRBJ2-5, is EAGVAQSPRYKIIEKRQSVAFWCNPISGHATLYWYQQILGQGPKLLIQFQNNGVVDDSQLPKDRFSAERLKGVDSTLKIQPAKLEDSAVYLCPSSRNDEQYFGPGTRLLVL.

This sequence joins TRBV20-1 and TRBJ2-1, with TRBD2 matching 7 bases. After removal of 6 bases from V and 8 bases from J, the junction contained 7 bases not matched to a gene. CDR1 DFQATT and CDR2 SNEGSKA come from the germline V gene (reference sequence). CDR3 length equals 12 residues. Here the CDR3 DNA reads TGCAGTGCCCCGACTCGGGGGGATGAGCAGTTCTTC. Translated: CSAPTRGDEQFF.

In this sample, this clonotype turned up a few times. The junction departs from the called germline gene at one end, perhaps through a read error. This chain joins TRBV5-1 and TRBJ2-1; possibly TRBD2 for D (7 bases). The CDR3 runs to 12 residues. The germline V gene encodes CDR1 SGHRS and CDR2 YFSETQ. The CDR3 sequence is CASSSRGAELFF. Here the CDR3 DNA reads TGCGCCAGCAGCTCTCGGGGGGCAGAGCTGTTCTTC.

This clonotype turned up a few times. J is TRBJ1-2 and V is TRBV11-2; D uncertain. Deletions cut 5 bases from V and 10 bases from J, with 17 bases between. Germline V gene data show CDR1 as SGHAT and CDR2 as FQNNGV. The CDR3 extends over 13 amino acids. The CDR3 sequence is CASSPGLGFLYTF. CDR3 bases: TGTGCCAGCAGCCCCGGCTTGGGCTTCCTCTACACCTTC.

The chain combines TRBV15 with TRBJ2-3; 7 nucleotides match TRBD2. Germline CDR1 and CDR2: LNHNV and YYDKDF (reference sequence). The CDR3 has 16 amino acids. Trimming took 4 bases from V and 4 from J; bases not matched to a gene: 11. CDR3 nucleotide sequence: TGTGCCACCAGCACGGCCTTTGGGGGAGGGCCAGATACGCAGTATTTT. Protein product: CATSTAFGGGPDTQYF.

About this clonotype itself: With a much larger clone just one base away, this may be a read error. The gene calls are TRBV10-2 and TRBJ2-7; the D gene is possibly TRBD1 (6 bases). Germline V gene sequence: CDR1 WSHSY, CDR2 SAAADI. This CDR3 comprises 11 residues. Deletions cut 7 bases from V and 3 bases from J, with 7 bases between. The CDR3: CASMDSYEQYF. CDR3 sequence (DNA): TGCGCCAGCATGGACAGCTACGAGCAGTACTTC.

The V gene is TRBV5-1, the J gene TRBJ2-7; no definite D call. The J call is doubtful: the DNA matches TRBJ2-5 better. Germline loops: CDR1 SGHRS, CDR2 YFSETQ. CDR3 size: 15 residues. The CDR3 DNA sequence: TGCGCCAGCAGCTTACTCGGACGGAAAGAAGAGACCCAGTACTTC. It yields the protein CASSLLGRKEETQYF.

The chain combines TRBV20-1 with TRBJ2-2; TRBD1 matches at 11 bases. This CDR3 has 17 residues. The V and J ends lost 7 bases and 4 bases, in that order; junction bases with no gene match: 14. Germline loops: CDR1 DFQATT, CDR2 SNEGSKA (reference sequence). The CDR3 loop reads CSVHPGQGAGFTGELFF. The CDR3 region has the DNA TGCAGTGTTCACCCCGGACAGGGGGCAGGTTTCACCGGGGAGCTGTTTTTT.

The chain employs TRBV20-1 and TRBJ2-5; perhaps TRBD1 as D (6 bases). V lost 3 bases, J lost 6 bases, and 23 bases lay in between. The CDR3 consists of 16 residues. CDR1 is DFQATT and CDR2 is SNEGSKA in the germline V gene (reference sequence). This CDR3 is CSASPLARPQGKTQYF. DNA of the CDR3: TGCAGTGCTAGCCCTCTGGCGAGGCCACAGGGAAAGACCCAGTACTTC.

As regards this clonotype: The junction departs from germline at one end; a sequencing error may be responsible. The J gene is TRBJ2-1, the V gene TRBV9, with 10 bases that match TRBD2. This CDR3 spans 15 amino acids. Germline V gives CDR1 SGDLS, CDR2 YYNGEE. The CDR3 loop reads CASSASGSPHNKQFF. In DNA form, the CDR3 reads TGTGCCAGCAGCGCTAGCGGGAGCCCCCACAATAAGCAGTTCTTC.

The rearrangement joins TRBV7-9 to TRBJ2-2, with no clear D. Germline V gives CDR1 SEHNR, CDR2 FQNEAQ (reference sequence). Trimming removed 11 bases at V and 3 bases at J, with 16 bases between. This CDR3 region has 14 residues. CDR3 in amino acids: CAGKDQSDTGELFF. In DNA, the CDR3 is TGTGCCGGGAAGGATCAGTCGGACACCGGGGAGCTGTTTTTT.

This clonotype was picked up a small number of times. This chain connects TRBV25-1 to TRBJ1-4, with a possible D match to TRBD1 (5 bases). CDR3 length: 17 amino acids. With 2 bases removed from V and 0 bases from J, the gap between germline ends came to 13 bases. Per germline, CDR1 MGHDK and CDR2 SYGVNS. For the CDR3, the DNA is TGTGCCAGCAGTGAAACTCAGGGACCTGCAACTAATGAAAAACTGTTTTTT. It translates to CASSETQGPATNEKLFF.

The CDR3 sequence: CASSLGPGGSYEQYF. DNA of the CDR3: TGTGCCAGCAGCTTAGGTCCAGGGGGCTCCTACGAGCAGTACTTC. This rearrangement joins TRBV7-9 to TRBJ2-7; 7 bases are a match to TRBD1. This CDR3 spans 15 amino acids. Germline V lookup: CDR1 SEHNR, CDR2 FQNEAQ (reference sequence). V was clipped by 1 base and J by 0 bases; unmatched bases: 3.

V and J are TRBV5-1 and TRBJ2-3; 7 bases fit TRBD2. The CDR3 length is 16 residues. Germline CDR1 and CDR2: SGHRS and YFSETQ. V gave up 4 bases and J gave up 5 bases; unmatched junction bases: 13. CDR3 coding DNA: TGCGCCAGCAGCCCGACGGACGCGGGAGACAAAGATACGCAGTATTTT. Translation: CASSPTDAGDKDTQYF.

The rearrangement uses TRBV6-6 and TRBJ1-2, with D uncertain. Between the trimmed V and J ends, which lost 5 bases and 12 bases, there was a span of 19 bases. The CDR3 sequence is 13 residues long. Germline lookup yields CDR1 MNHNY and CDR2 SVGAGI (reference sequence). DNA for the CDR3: TGTGCCAGCAGTCCGGGAGTGGCAGTCGAGGACACCTTC. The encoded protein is CASSPGVAVEDTF.

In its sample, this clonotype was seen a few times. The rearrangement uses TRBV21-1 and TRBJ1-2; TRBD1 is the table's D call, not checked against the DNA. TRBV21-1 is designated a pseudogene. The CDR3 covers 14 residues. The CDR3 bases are TGTGCCAGCAGCAAATGGTACAGGGGATACGGCTACACCTTC. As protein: CASSKWYRGYGYTF.

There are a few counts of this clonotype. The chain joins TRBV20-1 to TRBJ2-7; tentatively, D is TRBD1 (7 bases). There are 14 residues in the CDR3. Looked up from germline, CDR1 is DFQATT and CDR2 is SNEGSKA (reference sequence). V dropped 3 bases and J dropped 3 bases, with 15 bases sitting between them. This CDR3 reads CSARRGAGGYEQYF. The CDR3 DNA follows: TGCAGTGCTAGGAGGGGGGCAGGGGGCTACGAGCAGTACTTC.

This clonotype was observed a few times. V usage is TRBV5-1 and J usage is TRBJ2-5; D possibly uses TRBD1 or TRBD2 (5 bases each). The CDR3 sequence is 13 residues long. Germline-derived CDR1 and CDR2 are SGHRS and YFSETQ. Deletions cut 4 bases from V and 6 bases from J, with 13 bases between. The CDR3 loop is CASSPSGGKTQYF. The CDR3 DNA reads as TGCGCCAGCAGCCCCAGTGGGGGAAAGACCCAGTACTTC.

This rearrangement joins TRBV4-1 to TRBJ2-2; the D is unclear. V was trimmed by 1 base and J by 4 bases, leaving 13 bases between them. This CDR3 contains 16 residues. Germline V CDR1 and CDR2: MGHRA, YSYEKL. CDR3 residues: CASSQVSAGATGELFF. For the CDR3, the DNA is TGCGCCAGCAGCCAAGTATCGGCAGGAGCCACCGGGGAGCTGTTTTTT.